The 19 T cell receptor beta chains below were found in one sample sequenced in a study of CD8+ T cells in alopecia areata. Following extraction, RNA underwent reverse transcription to cDNA, which served as the sequencing template. Profiled with immunoSEQ multiplex PCR; TCRdb holds only in-frame clones, not every one. The sample shows 150,000 to 200,000 clones, under 80% of them seen only once. Treatment given: oral pan-JAK inhibitor, 5-10 mg twice daily. This sample comprised CD4+ T cells sorted from blood, obtained between weeks 47 and 50, from a patient treated with tofacitinib. The receptors were sampled from a human donor with alopecia areata.

The chain combines TRBV29-1 with TRBJ2-1, with D unclear. Germline V lookup: CDR1 SQVTM, CDR2 ANQGSEA. This CDR3 contains 13 residues. Trimming cost V 6 bases and J 0 bases, with 9 bases left between them. CDR3 protein: CSVIPSSYNEQFF. CDR3 nucleotide sequence: TGCAGCGTCATACCGAGCTCCTACAATGAGCAGTTCTTC.

J is TRBJ1-6 and V is TRBV30; unclear D gene. Per the germline V gene, CDR1 is GTSNPN and CDR2 is SVGIG (reference sequence). The CDR3 consists of 17 residues. The V end was cut by 3 bases, the J end by 0 bases, with 15 bases between. CDR3 DNA: TGTGCCTGGAGGAGTAGCGGTCAGAGCTCCTATAATTCACCCCTCCACTTT. Protein product: CAWRSSGQSSYNSPLHF. The full variable domain, rest sourced from reference TRBV30 and TRBJ1-6, is SQTIHQWPATLVQPVGSPLSLECTVEGTSNPNLYWYRQAAGRGLQLLFYSVGIGQISSEVPQNLSASRPQDRQFILSSKKLLLSDSGFYLCAWRSSGQSSYNSPLHFGNGTRLTVT.

J is TRBJ2-7 and V is TRBV4-1; the D is unclear. This CDR3 region has 11 residues. Trimming took off 5 bases at V and 2 bases at J, with 4 bases between the two ends. Germline loops: CDR1 MGHRA, CDR2 YSYEKL. CDR3 residues: CASSSPYEQYF. CDR3 DNA sequence: TGCGCCAGCAGCTCCCCCTACGAGCAGTACTTC.

This chain uses TRBV2 with TRBJ2-6; D perhaps matches TRBD2 (6 bases). V was trimmed by 7 bases and J by 2 bases, leaving 6 bases between them. This CDR3 comprises 13 residues. Germline CDR1 is SNHLY and CDR2 is FYNNEI. The CDR3 nucleotides are TGTGCCAGCACGGGGGCTGGGGCCAACGTCCTGACTTTC. Translation gives CASTGAGANVLTF.

This clone was observed once. The DNA of the CDR3 is TGTGCCTGGATGTGGACCGGGACGTATGGAAACACCATATATTTT. Translating it yields CAWMWTGTYGNTIYF. The rearrangement links TRBV30 to TRBJ1-3; D is perhaps TRBD1 (5 bases). CDR3 length: 15 residues. The germline V gene encodes CDR1 GTSNPN and CDR2 SVGIG (reference sequence). Trimming shortened V by 4 bases and J by 3 bases, and 16 bases separated the two germline ends.

The V gene is TRBV2, the J gene TRBJ1-6, with a weak D call TRBD1 (5 bases). The length of the CDR3 is 14 residues. The V end was cut by 3 bases, the J end by 10 bases, with 13 bases between. Germline V gene sequence: CDR1 SNHLY, CDR2 FYNNEI. The CDR3 spells CASSEEGDLSPLHF. The CDR3, as DNA: TGTGCCAGCAGTGAGGAAGGGGACTTATCACCCCTCCACTTT.

This clone was counted between two and nine times. The V call is TRBV10-3, the J call TRBJ1-1; 8 positions agree with TRBD1. The CDR3 loop spans 14 amino acids. Germline CDR1 is ENHRY and CDR2 is SYGVKD. With 3 bases clipped from V and 1 base from J, the junction kept 1 base outside the gene matches. The CDR3 DNA reads TGTGCCATCAGTGATGACAGGGGGAACACTGAAGCTTTCTTT. Protein: CAISDDRGNTEAFF.

This chain uses TRBV18 with TRBJ2-7; D tentatively fits TRBD1 or TRBD2 (6 bases each). CDR3 size: 13 residues. Germline CDR1 and CDR2: KGHSH and LQKENI. The ends were cut back, 4 bases at V and 6 bases at J, with 13 bases in the middle. The CDR3 spells CASSLKQGGEQYF. The DNA of the CDR3 is TGTGCCAGCTCACTGAAACAGGGAGGCGAGCAGTACTTC.

The genes are TRBV4-3 and TRBJ1-5; tentatively, D is TRBD1 (5 bases). The length of the CDR3 is 15 residues. Germline V gene data show CDR1 as LGHNA and CDR2 as YSLEER. Trimming shortened V by 0 bases and J by 7 bases, and 13 bases separated the two germline ends. Here the CDR3 reads CASSQDQGREQPQHF. CDR3 in DNA: TGCGCCAGCAGCCAAGATCAGGGCAGGGAACAGCCCCAGCATTTT.

This clone is medium-sized within its sample. The V gene is TRBV7-9, the J gene TRBJ1-1; D perhaps matches TRBD1 (6 bases). The germline V and J ends were trimmed by 5 bases and 1 base, with 11 bases remaining between them. Germline values: CDR1 SEHNR, CDR2 FQNEAQ (reference sequence). The CDR3 contains 14 residues. CDR3 nucleotides: TGTGCCAGCAGCCCGGGACACGCGAACACTGAAGCTTTCTTT. Protein sequence: CASSPGHANTEAFF.

The chain recombines TRBV29-1 with TRBJ2-6; possible D gene TRBD2, 5 bases. This CDR3 is 16 amino acids long. Trimming removed 6 bases from V and 0 bases from J, with 15 bases in between. The germline CDR1 and CDR2 sequences are SQVTM and ANQGSEA. Here the CDR3 reads CSVGTTGVSGANVLTF. In DNA form, the CDR3 reads TGCAGCGTGGGAACTACCGGGGTCTCTGGGGCCAACGTCCTGACTTTC.

The V and J genes are TRBV6-6 and TRBJ1-2; D is possibly TRBD1 (6 bases). Germline V lookup: CDR1 MNHNY, CDR2 SVGAGI (reference sequence). The CDR3 consists of 13 residues. Trimming removed 5 bases from V and 4 bases from J, with 11 bases in between. DNA of the CDR3: TGTGCCAGCAGTGCAGAGACAGGCTATGGCTACACCTTC. Protein sequence: CASSAETGYGYTF.

V gene TRBV4-2 combines with J gene TRBJ2-5, with 11 positions matching TRBD2. Germline-derived CDR1 and CDR2 are LGHNA and YNFKEQ. CDR3 length equals 16 residues. V lost 2 bases and J lost 3; bases outside the gene matches: 5. CDR3 coding DNA: TGTGCCAGCAGCCAAAAACCGGGACTAGCGGAAGAGACCCAGTACTTC. Amino acid sequence: CASSQKPGLAEETQYF.

The rearrangement joins TRBV4-3 to TRBJ2-1; TRBD2 aligns across 9 bases. The CDR3 spans 16 residues. Looked up from germline, CDR1 is LGHNA and CDR2 is YSLEER. V gave up 2 bases and J gave up 4 bases; unmatched junction bases: 6. In DNA, the CDR3 is TGCGCCAGCAGCCAAACCGGGACTAGCTCTTACAATGAGCAGTTCTTC. Amino acids: CASSQTGTSSYNEQFF.

The chain employs TRBV9 and TRBJ1-2; D call uncertain. The length of the CDR3 is 12 residues. The germline V gene encodes CDR1 SGDLS and CDR2 YYNGEE. Trimming left V 0 bases short and J 6 bases short, with 6 bases between. Written as DNA, the CDR3 is TGTGCCAGCAGCGTAGTAGGGAATGGCTACACCTTC. As protein: CASSVVGNGYTF.

This clone was seen a handful of times. The V call is TRBV11-2, the J call TRBJ2-1, with 8 bases identical to TRBD1. J gave up 6 bases and V 2 bases, and 12 bases lay outside the gene matches. The CDR3 is made up of 17 amino acids. The germline V gene has CDR1 SGHAT and CDR2 FQNNGV. The CDR3, as DNA: TGTGCCAGCAGCTTACTCCTCGCAGGGGGCTTTTTCAATGAGCAGTTCTTC. Translation: CASSLLLAGGFFNEQFF. The complete variable domain, with remaining parts taken from reference TRBV11-2 and TRBJ2-1, reads EAGVAQSPRYKIIEKRQSVAFWCNPISGHATLYWYQQILGQGPKLLIQFQNNGVVDDSQLPKDRFSAERLKGVDSTLKIQPAKLEDSAVYLCASSLLLAGGFFNEQFFGPGTRLTVL.

The rearrangement links TRBV6-6 to TRBJ1-2, with D possibly matching TRBD1 (5 bases). Looked up from germline, CDR1 is MNHNY and CDR2 is SVGAGI (reference sequence). This CDR3 comprises 12 residues. V was pared by 8 bases and J by 4 bases, with 11 bases between. This CDR3 is CASDGGTYGYTF. CDR3 nucleotide sequence: TGTGCCAGCGATGGGGGGACCTATGGCTACACCTTC.

This chain uses TRBV29-1 with TRBJ1-1; possibly TRBD1 for D (5 bases). The V end lost 3 bases, the J end lost 11 bases, and 13 bases lay between the germline ends. The germline gives CDR1 SQVTM, CDR2 ANQGSEA. CDR3 length equals 11 residues. The CDR3 region is CSVDRTGEAFF. CDR3 sequence (DNA): TGCAGCGTTGACCGGACGGGGGAGGCTTTCTTT.

The chain carries TRBV11-2 and TRBJ2-3, with D perhaps matching TRBD2 (6 bases). The CDR3 sequence is 17 residues long. CDR1 and CDR2 from the germline V gene are SGHAT and FQNNGV. V shed 0 bases and J shed 4 bases, with 17 bases lying between them. The CDR3 protein is CASSLDPLGGVADTQYF. CDR3 coding DNA: TGTGCCAGCAGCTTAGATCCTTTGGGCGGGGTCGCAGATACGCAGTATTTT.